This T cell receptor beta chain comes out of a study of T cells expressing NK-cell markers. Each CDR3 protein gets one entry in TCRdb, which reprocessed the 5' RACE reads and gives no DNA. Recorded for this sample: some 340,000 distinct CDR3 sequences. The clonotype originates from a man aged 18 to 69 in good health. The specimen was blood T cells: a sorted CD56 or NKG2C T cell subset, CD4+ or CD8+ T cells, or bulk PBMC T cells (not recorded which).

The CDR3 loop reads CASSEQPERYGYTF. The chain couples TRBV6-1 to TRBJ1-2. The CDR3 has 14 amino acids. Germline V gene sequence: CDR1 MNHNS, CDR2 SASEGT.